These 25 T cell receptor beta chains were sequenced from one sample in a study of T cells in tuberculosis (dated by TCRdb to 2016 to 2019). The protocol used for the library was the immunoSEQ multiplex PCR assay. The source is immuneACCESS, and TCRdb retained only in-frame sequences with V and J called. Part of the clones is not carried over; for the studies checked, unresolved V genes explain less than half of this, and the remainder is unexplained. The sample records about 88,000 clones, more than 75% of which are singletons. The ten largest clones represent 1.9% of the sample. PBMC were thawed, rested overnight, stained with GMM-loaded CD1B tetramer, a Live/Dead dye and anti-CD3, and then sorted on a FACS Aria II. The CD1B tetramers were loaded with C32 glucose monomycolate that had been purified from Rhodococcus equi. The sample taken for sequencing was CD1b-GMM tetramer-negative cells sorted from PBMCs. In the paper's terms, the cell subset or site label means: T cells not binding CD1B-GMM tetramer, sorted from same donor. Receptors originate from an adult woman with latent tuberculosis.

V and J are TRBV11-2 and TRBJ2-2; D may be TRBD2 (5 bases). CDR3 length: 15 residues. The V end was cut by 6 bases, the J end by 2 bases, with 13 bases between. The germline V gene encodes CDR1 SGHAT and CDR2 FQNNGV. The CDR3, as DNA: TGTGCCAGCAGAACTACTAGGGTTAACACCGGGGAGCTGTTTTTT. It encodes CASRTTRVNTGELFF.

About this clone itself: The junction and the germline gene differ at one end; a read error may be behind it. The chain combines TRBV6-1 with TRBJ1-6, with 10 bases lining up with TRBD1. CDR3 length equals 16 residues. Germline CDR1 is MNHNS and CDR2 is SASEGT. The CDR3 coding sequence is TGTGCCAGCCGTGATACGCCGGGACAGGGGTATTCACCCCTCCACTTT. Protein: CASRDTPGQGYSPLHF.

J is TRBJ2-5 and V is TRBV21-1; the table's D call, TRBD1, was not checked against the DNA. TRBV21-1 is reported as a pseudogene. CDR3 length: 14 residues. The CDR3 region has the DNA TGTGCCAGCAGCAGAAAACAGGGAACGGAGACCCAGTACTTC. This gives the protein CASSRKQGTETQYF.

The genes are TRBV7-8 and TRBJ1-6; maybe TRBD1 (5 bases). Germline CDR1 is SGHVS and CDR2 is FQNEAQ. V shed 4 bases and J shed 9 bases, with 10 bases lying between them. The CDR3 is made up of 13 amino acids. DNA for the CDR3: TGTGCCAGCAGCTCTATAAGGGGTTCACCCCTCCACTTT. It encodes CASSSIRGSPLHF.

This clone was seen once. CDR3 bases: TGCGCCAGCAGCTTGGCAGGGAAGGGAACTGAAGCTTTCTTT. Protein: CASSLAGKGTEAFF. The genes are TRBV5-1 and TRBJ1-1, with D possibly TRBD1 on 5 matching bases. The CDR3 length is 14 residues. Germline CDR1 and CDR2: SGHRS and YFSETQ. V lost 0 bases and J 5 bases, leaving 11 bases between the germline ends.

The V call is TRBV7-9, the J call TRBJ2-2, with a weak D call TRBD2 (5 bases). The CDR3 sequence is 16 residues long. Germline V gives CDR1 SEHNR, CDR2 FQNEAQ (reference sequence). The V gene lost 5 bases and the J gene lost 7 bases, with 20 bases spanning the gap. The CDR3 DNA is TGTGCCAGCAGCCTTCAGAGGTCCGTACTAGGCGGGGAGCTGTTTTTT. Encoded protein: CASSLQRSVLGGELFF.

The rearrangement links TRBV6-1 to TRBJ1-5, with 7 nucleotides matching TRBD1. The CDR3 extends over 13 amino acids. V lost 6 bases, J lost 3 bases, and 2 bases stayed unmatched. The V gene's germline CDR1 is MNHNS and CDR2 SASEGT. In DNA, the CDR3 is TGTGCCAGCAGGACAGGGACCAATCAGCCCCAGCATTTT. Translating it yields CASRTGTNQPQHF.

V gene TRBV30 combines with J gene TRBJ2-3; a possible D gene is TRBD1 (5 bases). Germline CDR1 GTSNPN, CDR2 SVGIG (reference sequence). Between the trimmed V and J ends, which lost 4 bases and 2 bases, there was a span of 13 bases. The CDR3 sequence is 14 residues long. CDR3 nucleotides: TGTGCCTGGAATTGGGCAGGGTACACAGATACGCAGTATTTT. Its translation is CAWNWAGYTDTQYF.

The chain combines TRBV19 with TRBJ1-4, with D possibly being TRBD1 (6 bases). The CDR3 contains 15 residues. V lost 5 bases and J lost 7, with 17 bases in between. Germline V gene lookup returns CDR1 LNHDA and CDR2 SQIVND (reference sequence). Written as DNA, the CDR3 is TGTGCCAGTAGTTCACGGACAGCCTCGATTGAAAAACTGTTTTTT. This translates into CASSSRTASIEKLFF. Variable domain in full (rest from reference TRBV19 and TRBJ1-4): DGGITQSPKYLFRKEGQNVTLSCEQNLNHDAMYWYRQDPGQGLRLIYYSQIVNDFQKGDIAEGYSVSREKKESFPLTVTSAQKNPTAFYLCASSSRTASIEKLFFGSGTQLSVL.

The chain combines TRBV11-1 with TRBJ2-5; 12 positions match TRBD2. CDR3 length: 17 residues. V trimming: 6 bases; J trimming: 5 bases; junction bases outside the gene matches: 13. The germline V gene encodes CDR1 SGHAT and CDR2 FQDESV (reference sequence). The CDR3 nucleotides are TGTGCCAGCAGTCCTTCTCCCCTAGCGGGGGGGCTTGAGACCCAGTACTTC. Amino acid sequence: CASSPSPLAGGLETQYF. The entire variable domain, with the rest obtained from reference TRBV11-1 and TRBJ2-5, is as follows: EAEVAQSPRYKITEKSQAVAFWCDPISGHATLYWYRQILGQGPELLVQFQDESVVDDSQLPKDRFSAERLKGVDSTLKIQPAELGDSAMYLCASSPSPLAGGLETQYFGPGTRLLVL.

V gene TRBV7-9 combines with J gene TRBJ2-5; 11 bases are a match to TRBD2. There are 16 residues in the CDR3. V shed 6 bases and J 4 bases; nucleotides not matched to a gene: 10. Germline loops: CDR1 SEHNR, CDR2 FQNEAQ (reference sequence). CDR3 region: CASREASGGILETQYF. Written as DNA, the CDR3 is TGTGCCAGCAGAGAAGCTAGCGGGGGGATCTTAGAGACCCAGTACTTC.

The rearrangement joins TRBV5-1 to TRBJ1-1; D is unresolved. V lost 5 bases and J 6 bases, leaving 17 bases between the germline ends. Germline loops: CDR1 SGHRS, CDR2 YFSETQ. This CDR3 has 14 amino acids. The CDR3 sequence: CASSPGIIRAEAFF. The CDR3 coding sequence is TGCGCCAGCAGTCCCGGAATCATTCGGGCTGAAGCTTTCTTT.

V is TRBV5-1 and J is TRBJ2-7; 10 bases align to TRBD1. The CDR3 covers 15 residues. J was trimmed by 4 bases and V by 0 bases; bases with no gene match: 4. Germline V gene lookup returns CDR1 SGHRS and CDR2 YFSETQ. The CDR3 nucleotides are TGCGCCAGCAGCTTGGGGGACAGGGGAAGGTACGAGCAGTACGTC. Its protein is CASSLGDRGRYEQYV.

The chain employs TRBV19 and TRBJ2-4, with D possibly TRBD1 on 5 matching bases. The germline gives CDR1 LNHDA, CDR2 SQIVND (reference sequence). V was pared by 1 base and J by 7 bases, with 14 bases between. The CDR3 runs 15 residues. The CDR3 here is CASSIAPGIGNIQYF. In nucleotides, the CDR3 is TGTGCCAGTAGTATAGCCCCAGGGATAGGGAACATTCAGTACTTC.

The CDR3 here is CASSQAQGFGRNEKLFF. The CDR3 coding sequence is TGTGCCAGCAGCCAAGCCCAGGGTTTTGGGAGGAATGAAAAACTGTTTTTT. The chain has TRBV14 and TRBJ1-4, with a tentative D call TRBD1 (5 bases). The CDR3 is made up of 17 amino acids. The V gene's germline CDR1 is SGHDN and CDR2 FVKESK. V was trimmed by 1 base and J by 5 bases, leaving 17 bases between them.

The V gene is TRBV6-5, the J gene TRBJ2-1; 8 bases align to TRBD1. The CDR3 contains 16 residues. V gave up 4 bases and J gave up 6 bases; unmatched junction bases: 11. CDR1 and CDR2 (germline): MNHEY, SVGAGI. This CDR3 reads CASSLSGTGISNEQFF. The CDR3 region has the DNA TGTGCCAGCAGTTTGTCCGGGACAGGTATTTCCAATGAGCAGTTCTTC.

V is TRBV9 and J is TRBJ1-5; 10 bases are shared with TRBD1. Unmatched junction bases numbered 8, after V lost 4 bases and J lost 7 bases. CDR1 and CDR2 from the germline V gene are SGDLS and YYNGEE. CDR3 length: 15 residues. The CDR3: CASSTRQGARQPQHF. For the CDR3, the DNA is TGTGCCAGCAGCACCCGACAGGGGGCGAGGCAGCCCCAGCATTTT. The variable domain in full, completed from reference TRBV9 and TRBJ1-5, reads DSGVTQTPKHLITATGQRVTLRCSPRSGDLSVYWYQQSLDQGLQFLIQYYNGEERAKGNILERFSAQQFPDLHSELNLSSLELGDSALYFCASSTRQGARQPQHFGDGTRLSIL.

CDR3 bases: TGTGCCAGCAGCCAAACACGTGGTGCGGGGGTTCCGGAAGAGACCCAGTACTTC. Translating it yields CASSQTRGAGVPEETQYF. The chain joins TRBV5-5 to TRBJ2-5; 7 bases fit TRBD2. The CDR3 loop spans 18 amino acids. The germline V gene has CDR1 SGHKS and CDR2 YYEKEE (reference sequence). The V gene end was trimmed by 4 bases and the J gene end by 3 bases; junction bases not matched to a gene: 18. Full variable domain (rest looked up from reference TRBV5-5 and TRBJ2-5): DAGVTQSPTHLIKTRGQQVTLRCSPISGHKSVSWYQQVLGQGPQFIFQYYEKEERGRGNFPDRFSARQFPNYSSELNVNALLLGDSALYLCASSQTRGAGVPEETQYFGPGTRLLVL.

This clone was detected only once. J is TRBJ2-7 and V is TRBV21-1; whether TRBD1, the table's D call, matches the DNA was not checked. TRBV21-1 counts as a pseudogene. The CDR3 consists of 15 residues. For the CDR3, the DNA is TGTGCCAGCAGCAACCGGACAGGGGGGTACTACGAGCAGTACGTC. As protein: CASSNRTGGYYEQYV.

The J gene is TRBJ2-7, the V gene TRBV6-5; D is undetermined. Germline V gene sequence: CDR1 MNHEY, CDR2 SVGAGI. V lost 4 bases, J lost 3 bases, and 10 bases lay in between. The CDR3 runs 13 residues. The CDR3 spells CASSLRLNYEQYF. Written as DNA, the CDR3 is TGTGCCAGCAGTTTAAGACTGAACTACGAGCAGTACTTC.

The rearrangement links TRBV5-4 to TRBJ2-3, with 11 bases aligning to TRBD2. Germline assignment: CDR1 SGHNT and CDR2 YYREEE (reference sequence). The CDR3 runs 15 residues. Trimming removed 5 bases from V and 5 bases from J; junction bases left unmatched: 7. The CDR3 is CASSLAGGGRDTQYF. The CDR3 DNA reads TGTGCCAGCAGTCTAGCGGGGGGCGGTAGAGATACGCAGTATTTT.

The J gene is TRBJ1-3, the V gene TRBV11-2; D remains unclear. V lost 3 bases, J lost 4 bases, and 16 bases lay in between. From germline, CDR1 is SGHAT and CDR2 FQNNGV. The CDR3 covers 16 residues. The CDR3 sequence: CASSFREGSGGNTIYF. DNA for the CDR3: TGTGCCAGCAGCTTTAGGGAGGGAAGTGGCGGAAACACCATATATTTT.

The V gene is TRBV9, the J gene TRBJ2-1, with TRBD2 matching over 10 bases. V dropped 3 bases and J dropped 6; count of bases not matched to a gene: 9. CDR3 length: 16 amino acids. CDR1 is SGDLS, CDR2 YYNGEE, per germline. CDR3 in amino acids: CASSGSTSGVSNEQFF. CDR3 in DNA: TGTGCCAGCAGCGGGAGTACTAGCGGGGTGAGCAATGAGCAGTTCTTC.

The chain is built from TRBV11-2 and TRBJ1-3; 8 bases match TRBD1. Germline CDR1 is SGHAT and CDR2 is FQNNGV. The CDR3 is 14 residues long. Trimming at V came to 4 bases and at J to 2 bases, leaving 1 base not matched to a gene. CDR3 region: CASSWTGTGNTIYF. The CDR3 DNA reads TGTGCCAGCAGCTGGACAGGGACTGGAAACACCATATATTTT.

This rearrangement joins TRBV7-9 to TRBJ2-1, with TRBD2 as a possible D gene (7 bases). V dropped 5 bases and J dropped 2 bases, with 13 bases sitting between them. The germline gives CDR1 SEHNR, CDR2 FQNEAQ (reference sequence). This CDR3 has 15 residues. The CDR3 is CASSQLGGPYNEQFF. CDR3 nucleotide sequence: TGTGCCAGCAGCCAGCTGGGGGGGCCCTACAATGAGCAGTTCTTC.